The 9 T cell receptor beta chains in this list originate from one sample, sequenced in a study of T cells after yellow fever vaccination. Via MiXCR, TCRdb re-called the 5' RACE reads, giving one row per CDR3 protein. The data contain around 400,000 distinct CDR3 sequences, around a tenth of them singletons. This specimen was PBMCs, taken on the day of the first yellow fever vaccination. Receptor source: a man younger than 30 who received the YFV17D yellow fever vaccine.

V usage is TRBV12-3 or TRBV12-4 and J usage is TRBJ1-2; 7 bases are shared with TRBD1. V was clipped by 6 bases and J by 4 bases; unmatched bases: 8. The CDR3 loop spans 14 amino acids. CDR3 residues: CASSPGQDRYGYTF. DNA for the CDR3: TGTGCCAGCAGCCCCGGACAGGATCGCTATGGCTACACCTTC.

The chain carries TRBV11-2 and TRBJ2-5; D not resolved. Trimming cost V 1 base and J 5 bases, with 11 bases left between them. The CDR3 consists of 14 residues. Germline values: CDR1 SGHAT, CDR2 FQNNGV. The CDR3 loop reads CASSLGPELETQYF. DNA for the CDR3: TGTGCCAGCAGCTTAGGTCCGGAGCTCGAGACCCAGTACTTC. The variable domain in full, completed from reference TRBV11-2 and TRBJ2-5, reads EAGVAQSPRYKIIEKRQSVAFWCNPISGHATLYWYQQILGQGPKLLIQFQNNGVVDDSQLPKDRFSAERLKGVDSTLKIQPAKLEDSAVYLCASSLGPELETQYFGPGTRLLVL.

This clonotype has a handful of counts. The rearrangement joins TRBV6-1 to TRBJ2-3; perhaps TRBD2 as D (6 bases). This CDR3 spans 15 amino acids. Germline V gene data show CDR1 as MNHNS and CDR2 as SASEGT. The V end lost 8 bases, the J end lost 0 bases, and 15 bases lay between the germline ends. The CDR3 region has the DNA TGTGCCAGCGGGAGGCCCCTCTATAGCACAGATACGCAGTATTTT. Protein sequence: CASGRPLYSTDTQYF.

This clonotype was picked up a small number of times. The J gene is TRBJ2-7, the V gene TRBV7-2, with 9 bases aligning to TRBD1. Germline V gene sequence: CDR1 SGHTA, CDR2 FQGNSA. V lost 6 bases and J lost 6; bases outside the gene matches: 6. CDR3 size: 13 residues. The CDR3 spells CASRNRGLFEQYF. The CDR3 nucleotides are TGTGCCAGCAGAAACAGGGGGCTCTTCGAGCAGTACTTC.

V usage is TRBV20-1 and J usage is TRBJ2-1; 9 bases match TRBD2. This CDR3 has 15 residues. From germline, CDR1 is DFQATT and CDR2 SNEGSKA (reference sequence). V lost 7 bases and J lost 4; bases outside the gene matches: 11. The CDR3 bases are TGCAGTGTCGCCGGCACTAGCGGGCGATACAATGAGCAGTTCTTC. As protein: CSVAGTSGRYNEQFF.

This clonotype was seen a handful of times. The V and J genes are TRBV4-1 and TRBJ2-1, with no clear D. Per germline, CDR1 MGHRA and CDR2 YSYEKL. The length of the CDR3 is 14 residues. Trimming removed 0 bases at V and 2 bases at J, with 5 bases between. The CDR3 sequence is CASSQEGTYNEQFF. CDR3 in DNA: TGCGCCAGCAGCCAAGAAGGAACCTACAATGAGCAGTTCTTC.

The genes are TRBV3-1 and TRBJ2-1, with no clear D. This CDR3 comprises 15 residues. Trimming took 2 bases from V and 7 from J, leaving 15 bases between them. Germline CDR1 and CDR2: LGHDT and YNNKEL (reference sequence). CDR3 nucleotide sequence: TGTGCCAGCAGCCAATATCCTAGTCCGAGGAATGAGCAGTTCTTC. Amino acid sequence: CASSQYPSPRNEQFF.

The chain employs TRBV29-1 and TRBJ2-5, with TRBD1 as a possible D gene (5 bases). This CDR3 is built from 12 residues. Germline V gives CDR1 SQVTM, CDR2 ANQGSEA. With 3 bases removed from V and 0 bases from J, the gap between germline ends came to 5 bases. For the CDR3, the DNA is TGCAGCGTTGACAGGGACCAAGAGACCCAGTACTTC. It yields the protein CSVDRDQETQYF. The variable domain in full, with the rest retrieved from reference TRBV29-1 and TRBJ2-5, is SAVISQKPSRDICQRGTSLTIQCQVDSQVTMMFWYRQQPGQSLTLIATANQGSEATYESGFVIDKFPISRPNLTFSTLTVSNMSPEDSSIYLCSVDRDQETQYFGPGTRLLVL.

Only a few counts were recorded for this clonotype. V and J are TRBV28 and TRBJ2-1; 7 positions agree with TRBD2. The CDR3 extends over 14 amino acids. Germline V gives CDR1 MDHEN, CDR2 SYDVKM. Trimming took 6 bases from V and 4 from J; bases not matched to a gene: 6. CDR3 region: CASSSGTTYNEQFF. CDR3 DNA: TGTGCCAGCAGCTCCGGGACTACGTACAATGAGCAGTTCTTC.